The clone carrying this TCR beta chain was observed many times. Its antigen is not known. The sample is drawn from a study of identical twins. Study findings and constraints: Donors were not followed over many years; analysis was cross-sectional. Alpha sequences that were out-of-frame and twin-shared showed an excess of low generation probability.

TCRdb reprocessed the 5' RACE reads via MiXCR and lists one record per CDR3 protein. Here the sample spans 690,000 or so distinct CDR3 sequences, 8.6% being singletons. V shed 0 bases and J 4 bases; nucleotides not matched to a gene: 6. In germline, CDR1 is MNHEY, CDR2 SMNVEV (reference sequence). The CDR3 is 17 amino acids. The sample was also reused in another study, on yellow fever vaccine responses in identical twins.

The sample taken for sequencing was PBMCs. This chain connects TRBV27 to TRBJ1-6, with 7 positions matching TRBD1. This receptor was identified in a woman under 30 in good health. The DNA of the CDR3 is TGTGCCAGCAGTTTATCTGCACAGGGGCTGTATAATTCACCCCTCCACTTT. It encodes CASSLSAQGLYNSPLHF.